The 10 T cell receptor beta chains below all came from one sample that was sequenced in a study of control samples from healthy donors and cancer patients (dated by TCRdb to 2020 to 2021). The library relied on the immunoSEQ multiplex PCR assay. The table was pulled from immuneACCESS by TCRdb, which kept in-frame rearrangements only. Such tables lose some clones; where checked, under half of the loss comes from unresolved V genes, and the rest has no known cause. The sample table holds 90,000 to 150,000 clones, of which about nine tenths were seen once. The ten largest clones capture 3% to 4% of the sample. Sequencing used blood. Receptor source: a man aged 40-49 years in good health.

The chain combines TRBV5-1 with TRBJ1-6; 9 nucleotides align to TRBD1. Trimming cost V 4 bases and J 7 bases; bases outside gene matches: 6. This CDR3 region has 15 residues. The germline V gene encodes CDR1 SGHRS and CDR2 YFSETQ. Written as DNA, the CDR3 is TGCGCCAGCAGCCCGGGGGACAGGGTAAATTCACCCCTCCACTTT. Protein sequence: CASSPGDRVNSPLHF.

This clone appeared once. The genes are TRBV12-3 or TRBV12-4 and TRBJ2-3; D ambiguous. The CDR3 is 13 amino acids. V was cut by 8 bases and J by 4 bases, with 13 bases left in between. DNA for the CDR3: TGTGCCAGCTCGGGTGGCGTGGCAGATACGCAGTATTTT. Amino acid sequence: CASSGGVADTQYF.

The chain couples TRBV2 to TRBJ2-7, with 7 bases lining up with TRBD1. Germline V CDR1 and CDR2: SNHLY, FYNNEI. Trimming took 3 bases from V and 3 from J; bases not matched to a gene: 2. CDR3 length: 13 residues. The CDR3 protein is CASSDYRGYEQYF. The CDR3 DNA follows: TGTGCCAGCAGTGACTACAGGGGCTACGAGCAGTACTTC.

The chain is built from TRBV7-2 and TRBJ2-5, with 12 positions matching TRBD2. CDR3 length equals 15 residues. The germline V gene has CDR1 SGHTA and CDR2 FQGNSA. J lost 7 bases, V lost 3 bases, and 6 bases had no gene match. The CDR3 sequence: CASSFPGLAGRTQYF. Here the CDR3 DNA reads TGTGCCAGCAGCTTCCCCGGACTAGCGGGGAGGACCCAGTACTTC. Drawing the rest from reference TRBV7-2 and TRBJ2-5, the complete variable domain is GAGVSQSPSNKVTEKGKDVELRCDPISGHTALYWYRQSLGQGLEFLIYFQGNSAPDKSGLPSDRFSAERTGGSVSTLTIQRTQQEDSAVYLCASSFPGLAGRTQYFGPGTRLLVL.

This clone occurred many times. The chain's CDR3 is CASSATGQPSYEQYF. CDR3 bases: TGTGCCAGCAGTGCAACGGGACAGCCCTCCTACGAGCAGTACTTC. The rearrangement joins TRBV6-2 or TRBV6-3 to TRBJ2-7; 7 bases align to TRBD1. The CDR3 length is 15 residues. Trimming cost V 5 bases and J 0 bases; bases outside gene matches: 7. From germline, CDR1 is MNHEY and CDR2 SVGEGT.

This clone was observed a few times. The chain joins TRBV30 to TRBJ2-2; 8 positions match TRBD2. Trimming took 0 bases from V and 4 from J; bases not matched to a gene: 7. The CDR3 is 16 residues long. CDR1 is GTSNPN and CDR2 is SVGIG in the germline V gene (reference sequence). CDR3 residues: CAWSVPGGASTGELFF. In DNA form, the CDR3 reads TGTGCCTGGAGTGTACCGGGGGGGGCCTCCACCGGGGAGCTGTTTTTT. The whole variable domain, filled in from reference TRBV30 and TRBJ2-2, reads SQTIHQWPATLVQPVGSPLSLECTVEGTSNPNLYWYRQAAGRGLQLLFYSVGIGQISSEVPQNLSASRPQDRQFILSSKKLLLSDSGFYLCAWSVPGGASTGELFFGEGSRLTVL.

V gene TRBV9 combines with J gene TRBJ1-1; tentative D call: TRBD1 (6 bases). V was cut by 3 bases and J by 5 bases, with 17 bases left in between. Germline CDR1 reads SGDLS; CDR2 reads YYNGEE. The CDR3 has 15 amino acids. CDR3 sequence: CASSATPGADTEAFF. As DNA, the CDR3 is TGTGCCAGCAGCGCCACTCCAGGGGCAGATACTGAAGCTTTCTTT.

The gene calls are TRBV19 and TRBJ1-1, with 9 bases aligning to TRBD1. V gave up 7 bases and J gave up 1 base; unmatched junction bases: 10. CDR3 length equals 16 residues. Germline loops: CDR1 LNHDA, CDR2 SQIVND (reference sequence). CDR3 DNA: TGTGCCAGTACCAACCCTGTGGGACAGGGGAACACTGAAGCTTTCTTT. This encodes CASTNPVGQGNTEAFF.

The V gene is TRBV6-5, the J gene TRBJ1-2; D is uncertain. Trimming pared 0 bases from V and 5 bases from J, leaving 13 bases between. Germline CDR1 and CDR2: MNHEY and SVGAGI. The CDR3 totals 15 residues. CDR3 DNA sequence: TGTGCCAGCAGTTACTCAGAGGGCCAGTCATATGGCTACACCTTC. Its translation is CASSYSEGQSYGYTF.

This rearrangement joins TRBV19 to TRBJ1-2; 7 bases are shared with TRBD1. With V trimmed by 4 bases and J by 6 bases, 5 bases remained unmatched. Per germline, CDR1 LNHDA and CDR2 SQIVND (reference sequence). This CDR3 has 13 amino acids. The DNA for the CDR3 is TGTGCCAGTAGTAGAGGGGGCGCTGATGGCTACACCTTC. Amino acids: CASSRGGADGYTF.